This T cell receptor beta chain was obtained from a study of Graves' ophthalmopathy and Graves' hyperthyroidism. RNA transcripts were the template, and TCR beta CDR3 regions were amplified from them. First-round RT-PCR with HTBI primers preceded a second-round multiplex PCR. A single record per CDR3 protein comes from TCRdb applying MiXCR to the multiplex PCR reads. The data contain 200,000 to 250,000 distinct CDR3 sequences, around 50% of them seen just once; the ten biggest clones take up less than 60%. Germline V gene sequence: CDR1 SGHRS, CDR2 YFSETQ. Trimming took 2 bases from V and 1 from J, leaving 9 bases between them. The CDR3 contains 14 residues.

V is TRBV5-1 and J is TRBJ1-1; D call uncertain. The sequencing input was peripheral blood. The receptor was derived from an adult man with Graves' ophthalmopathy. CDR3 nucleotides: TGCGCCAGCAGCTTCGTTTCCGAGAACACTGAAGCTTTCTTT. As protein: CASSFVSENTEAFF.